The 21 T cell receptor beta chains below come from one sample, sequenced in a study of T cell responses to AZD1222 COVID-19 vaccine (dated by TCRdb to the early 2020s). What this sample's time point label stands for: about 28 days (+/-7) after the second vaccine dose. The protocol used for the library was the immunoSEQ multiplex PCR assay. The source is immuneACCESS, and TCRdb retained only in-frame sequences with V and J called. Part of the clones is not carried over; for the studies checked, unresolved V genes explain less than half of this, and the remainder is unexplained. The sample records some 190,000 clones, 92% of which are singletons. The leading ten clones occupy 1.5% to 2% of the sample. This sample comprised peripheral blood, obtained 28 days after the second AZD1222 dose. The receptors here all came from an adult who received the AZD1222 COVID-19 vaccine.

This chain connects TRBV4-3 to TRBJ1-3; D call uncertain. The ends were cut back, 0 bases at V and 1 base at J, with 7 bases in the middle. This CDR3 has 15 residues. Looked up from germline, CDR1 is LGHNA and CDR2 is YSLEER. In DNA form, the CDR3 reads TGCGCCAGCAGCCAAGATCGGGGTTCTGGAAACACCATATATTTT. Its protein is CASSQDRGSGNTIYF.

The chain couples TRBV11-2 to TRBJ2-1; D is possibly TRBD2 (6 bases). Trimming shortened V by 1 base and J by 9 bases, and 10 bases separated the two germline ends. Germline V gene sequence: CDR1 SGHAT, CDR2 FQNNGV. CDR3 size: 13 residues. The CDR3 loop is CASSLGGGSEQFF. Here the CDR3 DNA reads TGTGCCAGCAGCTTAGGTGGGGGGAGTGAGCAGTTCTTC. Together with reference TRBV11-2 and TRBJ2-1, the CDR3 gives the full variable domain: EAGVAQSPRYKIIEKRQSVAFWCNPISGHATLYWYQQILGQGPKLLIQFQNNGVVDDSQLPKDRFSAERLKGVDSTLKIQPAKLEDSAVYLCASSLGGGSEQFFGPGTRLTVL.

The chain couples TRBV7-2 to TRBJ1-5; TRBD1 matches 7 bases. Trimming cost V 1 base and J 7 bases; bases outside gene matches: 4. There are 14 residues in the CDR3. CDR1 is SGHTA, CDR2 FQGNSA, per germline. This CDR3 is CASSLVTGDQPQHF. CDR3 coding DNA: TGTGCCAGCAGCTTAGTCACAGGGGACCAGCCCCAGCATTTT.

This rearrangement joins TRBV27 to TRBJ1-2; perhaps TRBD1 as D (6 bases). From germline, CDR1 is MNHEY and CDR2 SMNVEV (reference sequence). V lost 1 base and J lost 1, with 7 bases in between. This CDR3 spans 14 amino acids. The CDR3 is CASSLLDSNYGYTF. The DNA for the CDR3 is TGTGCCAGCAGTTTATTGGACAGTAACTATGGCTACACCTTC.

The gene calls are TRBV29-1 and TRBJ2-7, with TRBD1 as a possible D gene (6 bases). CDR1 and CDR2 (germline): SQVTM, ANQGSEA. V was trimmed by 5 bases and J by 3 bases, leaving 17 bases between them. The CDR3 extends over 14 amino acids. The CDR3 nucleotides are TGCAGCGTTAGGCGGCAGGGGAACGTCTACGAGCAGTACTTC. This translates into CSVRRQGNVYEQYF.

The rearrangement uses TRBV6-2 or TRBV6-3 and TRBJ2-1; no clear D. The CDR3 is made up of 13 amino acids. Trimming removed 3 bases at V and 9 bases at J, with 12 bases between. Germline V gives CDR1 MNHEY, CDR2 SVGEGT. CDR3 loop: CASSYHSGVEQFF. CDR3 in DNA: TGTGCCAGCAGTTATCACAGTGGGGTTGAGCAGTTCTTC.

J is TRBJ1-4 and V is TRBV4-1, with TRBD1 matching over 10 bases. CDR1 and CDR2 from the germline V gene are MGHRA and YSYEKL. This CDR3 has 17 residues. The junction had 10 bases not matched to a gene; V was cut back by 1 base and J by 8 bases. The DNA of the CDR3 is TGCGCCAGCAGCCAAGGCTTCGGACAGGGGGATTTCGAAAAACTGTTTTTT. Protein product: CASSQGFGQGDFEKLFF.

The chain combines TRBV27 with TRBJ1-1; 12 nucleotides match TRBD1. Germline CDR1 and CDR2: MNHEY and SMNVEV (reference sequence). The J segment lost 4 bases and the V segment lost 6 bases, leaving 12 bases of the junction unmatched. The length of the CDR3 is 17 residues. The CDR3, as DNA: TGTGCCAGCAGGCTAGGGACAGGGGGCGGGAGGGGCACTGAAGCTTTCTTT. Amino acids: CASRLGTGGGRGTEAFF.

This clone showed up many times. The J gene is TRBJ2-1, the V gene TRBV6-5; D could derive from TRBD1 or TRBD2 (5 bases each). V lost 5 bases, J lost 1 base, and 12 bases lay in between. The CDR3 loop spans 15 amino acids. Germline-derived CDR1 and CDR2 are MNHEY and SVGAGI. CDR3: CASSPGTRSYNEQFF. CDR3 in DNA: TGTGCCAGCAGTCCCGGGACGCGTTCCTACAATGAGCAGTTCTTC.

J is TRBJ1-1 and V is TRBV5-1; D is possibly TRBD1 (5 bases). The V gene's germline CDR1 is SGHRS and CDR2 YFSETQ. This CDR3 contains 15 residues. The germline V and J ends were trimmed by 4 bases and 0 bases, with 13 bases remaining between them. This CDR3 is CASSLGTVLNTEAFF. In DNA, the CDR3 is TGCGCCAGCAGCCTTGGGACGGTTCTGAACACTGAAGCTTTCTTT.

The chain combines TRBV9 with TRBJ1-2, with D possibly TRBD1 on 6 matching bases. With 4 bases removed from V and 8 bases from J, the gap between germline ends came to 21 bases. CDR1 is SGDLS and CDR2 is YYNGEE in the germline V gene. There are 15 residues in the CDR3. For the CDR3, the DNA is TGTGCCAGCAGCCCTATAGGGGGGCCCGCGGGAGGCTACACCTTC. It yields the protein CASSPIGGPAGGYTF.

The chain employs TRBV28 and TRBJ1-5, with D hard to call. Trimming took 5 bases from V and 7 from J, leaving 9 bases between them. Germline values: CDR1 MDHEN, CDR2 SYDVKM. This CDR3 is built from 12 residues. CDR3: CASSPLEQPQHF. In nucleotides, the CDR3 is TGTGCCAGCAGTCCTCTAGAACAGCCCCAGCATTTT.

This clone showed up just once. The J gene is TRBJ2-7, the V gene TRBV11-1, with 12 bases aligning to TRBD2. Germline-derived CDR1 and CDR2 are SGHAT and FQDESV (reference sequence). The CDR3 spans 16 residues. Germline trimming cut 1 base from V and 6 bases from J; bases unmatched to any gene: 7. CDR3 DNA sequence: TGTGCCAGCAGCTTAGGAGGGACTAGCGGGCTTCTCGAGCAGTACTTC. Protein product: CASSLGGTSGLLEQYF. The complete variable domain, with remaining parts taken from reference TRBV11-1 and TRBJ2-7, reads EAEVAQSPRYKITEKSQAVAFWCDPISGHATLYWYRQILGQGPELLVQFQDESVVDDSQLPKDRFSAERLKGVDSTLKIQPAELGDSAMYLCASSLGGTSGLLEQYFGPGTRLTVT.

The chain carries TRBV30 and TRBJ2-5; the match to TRBD1 covers 8 bases. From germline, CDR1 is GTSNPN and CDR2 SVGIG (reference sequence). V lost 1 base, J lost 5 bases, and 9 bases stayed unmatched. The CDR3 spans 15 residues. CDR3 coding DNA: TGTGCCTGGAGTGGGGGGACAGGCCTCCAGGAGACCCAGTACTTC. Translating it yields CAWSGGTGLQETQYF. Using reference TRBV30 and TRBJ2-5 for the parts outside the CDR3, the full variable domain is SQTIHQWPATLVQPVGSPLSLECTVEGTSNPNLYWYRQAAGRGLQLLFYSVGIGQISSEVPQNLSASRPQDRQFILSSKKLLLSDSGFYLCAWSGGTGLQETQYFGPGTRLLVL.

This clone was picked up a small number of times. The V gene is TRBV10-2, the J gene TRBJ2-7, with 13 bases fitting TRBD2. Germline V gene sequence: CDR1 WSHSY, CDR2 SAAADI. Trimming at V came to 5 bases and at J to 2 bases, leaving 3 bases not matched to a gene. This CDR3 spans 15 amino acids. The CDR3 region is CASSPGTSGTYEQYF. CDR3 bases: TGCGCCAGCAGTCCCGGGACTAGCGGGACCTACGAGCAGTACTTC.

The rearrangement links TRBV28 to TRBJ2-3, with D perhaps given as TRBD1 or TRBD2 (5 bases each). Trimming left V 4 bases short and J 0 bases short, with 8 bases between. Germline assignment: CDR1 MDHEN and CDR2 SYDVKM. This CDR3 has 14 residues. The CDR3 loop reads CASSSRDSTDTQYF. The CDR3 DNA reads TGTGCCAGCAGTTCCCGGGACAGCACAGATACGCAGTATTTT. The variable domain in full, with the rest retrieved from reference TRBV28 and TRBJ2-3, is DVKVTQSSRYLVKRTGEKVFLECVQDMDHENMFWYRQDPGLGLRLIYFSYDVKMKEKGDIPEGYSVSREKKERFSLILESASTNQTSMYLCASSSRDSTDTQYFGPGTRLTVL.

J is TRBJ1-2 and V is TRBV7-8; 8 bases align to TRBD1. V lost 5 bases to trimming and J lost 4 bases; unmatched junction nucleotides: 6. The CDR3 sequence is 14 residues long. Germline CDR1 reads SGHVS; CDR2 reads FQNEAQ. The DNA for the CDR3 is TGTGCCAGCAGCAAAGGACAGGGTAGCTATGGCTACACCTTC. Translation: CASSKGQGSYGYTF.

This clone was seen once. The genes are TRBV6-5 and TRBJ2-7, with TRBD2 matching 8 bases. The J segment lost 0 bases and the V segment lost 6 bases, leaving 7 bases of the junction unmatched. Germline lookup yields CDR1 MNHEY and CDR2 SVGAGI. The CDR3 covers 15 residues. CDR3 loop: CASRLGLATSYEQYF. DNA of the CDR3: TGTGCCAGCAGGCTCGGACTAGCCACCTCCTACGAGCAGTACTTC.

The chain combines TRBV3-1 (or the pseudogene TRBV3-2) with TRBJ1-1, with D possibly matching TRBD1 (6 bases). Germline lookup yields CDR1 LGHDT and CDR2 YNNKEL (reference sequence). Trimming pared 2 bases from V and 0 bases from J, leaving 13 bases between. The CDR3 runs 16 residues. The CDR3 reads CASSQLDRSVNTEAFF. The CDR3, as DNA: TGTGCCAGCAGCCAACTGGACAGATCAGTGAACACTGAAGCTTTCTTT.

V and J are TRBV7-6 and TRBJ1-1; D is possibly TRBD1 (5 bases). The germline V gene has CDR1 SGHVS and CDR2 FNYEAQ. Trimming stripped 3 bases from V and 1 base from J, with 12 bases between. The CDR3 covers 15 residues. CDR3 coding DNA: TGTGCCAGCAGCTTCGACAGCCGGTCGAACACTGAAGCTTTCTTT. This encodes CASSFDSRSNTEAFF.

The chain uses TRBV19 and TRBJ2-7; a possible D gene is TRBD1 (6 bases). The V and J ends lost 1 base and 3 bases respectively, with 16 bases between them. The CDR3 runs 16 residues. Germline V gene lookup returns CDR1 LNHDA and CDR2 SQIVND (reference sequence). CDR3 nucleotides: TGTGCCAGTAGTATAGCTAGGACAGTGAAGCACTACGAGCAGTACTTC. Amino acids: CASSIARTVKHYEQYF.